This T cell receptor (beta chain) was sequenced during a study of blood T cell repertoires in COVID-19. Original processing notes: Reference gene primers were amplified, and this amplification served to estimate nucleated cell counts. Clones were sequenced by immunoSEQ multiplex PCR, and TCRdb holds only the in-frame ones, with some missing. The DNA was the basis for D and trimming; V, J and clone size are from that table. The sample lists over 30,000 clones; 80% to 90% were seen once. Trimming removed 4 bases at V and 0 bases at J, with 12 bases between. Germline V CDR1 and CDR2: LNHDA, SQIVND (reference sequence). This CDR3 has 16 amino acids.

This chain connects TRBV19 to TRBJ1-4, with D perhaps TRBD1 (6 bases). This TCR was sampled from a woman in her 70s with active COVID-19. Source material: peripheral blood. The CDR3 spells CASSRMPGATNEKLFF. The CDR3 nucleotides are TGTGCCAGTAGTAGGATGCCAGGGGCAACTAATGAAAAACTGTTTTTT.